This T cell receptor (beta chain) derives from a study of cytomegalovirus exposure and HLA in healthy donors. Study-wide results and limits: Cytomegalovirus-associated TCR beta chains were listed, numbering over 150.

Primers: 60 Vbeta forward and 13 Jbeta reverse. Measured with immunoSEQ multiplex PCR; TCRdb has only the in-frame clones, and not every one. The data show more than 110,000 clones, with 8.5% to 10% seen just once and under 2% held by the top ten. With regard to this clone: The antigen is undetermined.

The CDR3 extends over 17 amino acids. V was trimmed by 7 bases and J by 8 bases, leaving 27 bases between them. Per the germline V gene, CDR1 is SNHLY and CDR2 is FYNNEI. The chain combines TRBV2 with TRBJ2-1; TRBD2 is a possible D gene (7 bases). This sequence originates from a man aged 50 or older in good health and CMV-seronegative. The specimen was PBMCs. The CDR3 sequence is CASTLRGGGDEVHEQFF. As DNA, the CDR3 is TGTGCCAGCACCCTAAGGGGAGGGGGGGACGAGGTACATGAGCAGTTCTTC.